This TCR beta chain emerged from a study of cytotoxic CD8 clonotypes in ibrutinib-treated CLL. Using immunoSEQ multiplex PCR, the repertoire was profiled, and TCRdb retains in-frame clones only, with some absent. This sample yields some 150,000 clones, of which around 77% are seen a single time; approximately 28% belongs to the top ten. This sequence originates from a human donor with chronic lymphocytic leukemia. The sample in question was PBMCs, obtained after 12 months of ibrutinib treatment.

Written as DNA, the CDR3 is TGTGCCAGCAGCCCACCCCATGGGTCGCAGGGTCGGAGGAACACCATATATTTT. Its translation is CASSPPHGSQGRRNTIYF. The V gene is TRBV7-4, the J gene TRBJ1-3, with a tentative D call TRBD1 (5 bases). Deletions cut 5 bases from V and 7 bases from J, with 27 bases between. Germline CDR1 and CDR2: SGHVT and SQSDAQ. The CDR3 runs 18 residues.